This T cell receptor (beta chain) appears in the sequencing data of a study of technical replicates of blood from several donors. TCRdb's table, derived via immunoSEQ multiplex PCR, lists solely in-frame clones and lacks some. The table records 50,000 to 60,000 clones, about 95% of them present only once. The sequence derives from a human donor in good health. Some clones in this sample may be carry-over from other donors' samples. The sample comprised PBMCs.

CDR3 bases: TGTGCCACAGCCGACAGCTACGAGCAGTACTTC. This sequence encodes CATADSYEQYF. The chain recombines TRBV7-8 with TRBJ2-7; tentative D call: TRBD1 (5 bases). The V and J ends lost 10 bases and 3 bases respectively, with 10 bases between them. This CDR3 has 11 residues. CDR1 SGHVS and CDR2 FQNEAQ come from the germline V gene.